This T cell receptor beta chain comes out of a study of T cell responses to AZD1222 COVID-19 vaccine. Study-wide context: Second-dose schedules of about 4 or about 12 weeks were combined. The study, taken as a whole, reports: Spike-spanning, vaccine-associated CD4 TCRs were dominant at 160-218 and 743-854.

The method was immunoSEQ multiplex PCR; TCRdb's version includes in-frame clones alone and lacks a portion of them. The data contain some 150,000 clones, approximately 85% of them singletons. On this clone: The antigen remains unidentified.

This specimen was peripheral blood, taken on day 0 of AZD1222 vaccination. The TCR sequence derives from an adult in good health.

The CDR3: CATSRGDTPYEQYF. The CDR3 region has the DNA TGTGCCACCAGCAGGGGGGATACTCCCTACGAGCAGTACTTC. The chain recombines TRBV15 with TRBJ2-7; possibly TRBD1 or TRBD2 for D (5 bases each). Trimming stripped 3 bases from V and 2 bases from J, with 11 bases between. The CDR3 spans 14 residues. Germline V gene lookup returns CDR1 LNHNV and CDR2 YYDKDF (reference sequence).